These T cell receptor beta chains were read from a single sample in a study of HIV-infected patients and healthy controls. TCRdb called the 5' RACE reads again in MiXCR, with one record for every CDR3 protein. The sample consists of about 7,000 distinct CDR3 sequences, more than 7.5% of them appearing once. Here the sequenced sample was blood, taken during antiretroviral therapy. Receptors were obtained from an adult with HIV infection. CDR3s include the opening cysteine and the closing phenylalanine or tryptophan. Each record gives: CDR3 length, clone size, J gene, D gene, V gene, CDR3 DNA, CDR3 protein. A D gene is named only where the DNA matches it firmly. The size of a clone is reported for some rows only, either as once, few or many, or as a class for expanded clones.

len: 16; abundance: NA; j_gene: TRBJ2-3; d_gene: TRBD1; v_gene: TRBV7-2; CDR3nt: TGTGCCAGCAGCTTAGGATTATCCAGGGGGCCCGATACGCAGTATTTT; CDR3aa: CASSLGLSRGPDTQYF
len: 14; abundance: medium-sized; j_gene: TRBJ1-1; d_gene: NA; v_gene: TRBV7-9; CDR3nt: TGTGCCAGCAGCTTAACCGGGGCATATACTGAAGCTTTCTTT; CDR3aa: CASSLTGAYTEAFF
len: 21; abundance: many; j_gene: TRBJ1-3; d_gene: TRBD1; v_gene: TRBV4-3; CDR3nt: TGCGCCAGCAGCCAAGATCCCCCCCAGGGGGTTTTACGACCCTCTGGAAACACCATATATTTT; CDR3aa: CASSQDPPQGVLRPSGNTIYF
len: 17; abundance: NA; j_gene: TRBJ2-1; d_gene: NA; v_gene: TRBV5-6; CDR3nt: TGTGCCAGCAGCGAAACAGGGGGGGGGGGCTCCTACAATGAGCAGTTCTTC; CDR3aa: CASSETGGGGSYNEQFF
len: 14; abundance: NA; j_gene: TRBJ2-4; d_gene: NA; v_gene: TRBV20-1; CDR3nt: TGCAGTGCTAGGAGGTCGGCAGCCAAAAACATTCAGTACTTC; CDR3aa: CSARRSAAKNIQYF
len: 16; abundance: medium-sized; j_gene: TRBJ2-3; d_gene: TRBD1; v_gene: TRBV6-5; CDR3nt: TGTGCCAGCAGACGGACAGGGTCCTCTAGCACAGATACGCAGTATTTT; CDR3aa: CASRRTGSSSTDTQYF
len: 12; abundance: many; j_gene: TRBJ1-2; d_gene: NA; v_gene: TRBV29-1; CDR3nt: TGCAGCGTTGTGGCAGGCACAAATGGCTACACCTTC; CDR3aa: CSVVAGTNGYTF
len: 14; abundance: many; j_gene: TRBJ2-1; d_gene: NA; v_gene: TRBV3-1; CDR3nt: TGTGCCAGCAGCCAAGTCGTACTACCAGATGAGCAGTTCTTC; CDR3aa: CASSQVVLPDEQFF
len: 16; abundance: many; j_gene: TRBJ2-2; d_gene: TRBD1; v_gene: TRBV7-9; CDR3nt: TGTGCCAGCAGCTTAAGGGGACAGGGGGCGACCGGGGAGCTGTTTTTT; CDR3aa: CASSLRGQGATGELFF
len: 18; abundance: medium-sized; j_gene: TRBJ1-1; d_gene: NA; v_gene: TRBV5-1; CDR3nt: TGCGCCAGCAGCCCCTTACCCCCACAGGGCACACAGAACACTGAAGCTTTCTTT; CDR3aa: CASSPLPPQGTQNTEAFF
len: 16; abundance: many; j_gene: TRBJ2-7; d_gene: TRBD1; v_gene: TRBV24-1; CDR3nt: TGTGCCACCAGTGACGACAGGGGTCGAACCGCCTACGAGCAGTACTTC; CDR3aa: CATSDDRGRTAYEQYF
len: 12; abundance: medium-sized; j_gene: TRBJ2-2; d_gene: NA; v_gene: TRBV7-9; CDR3nt: TGTGCCAGCAGCACTCAGACCGGGGAGCTGTTTTTT; CDR3aa: CASSTQTGELFF
len: 14; abundance: many; j_gene: TRBJ1-4; d_gene: TRBD1; v_gene: TRBV19; CDR3nt: TGTGCCAGTAGTATGGGACAGGGACATGAAAAACTGTTTTTT; CDR3aa: CASSMGQGHEKLFF
len: 13; abundance: many; j_gene: TRBJ1-1; d_gene: NA; v_gene: TRBV7-2; CDR3nt: TGTGCCAGCAGCTTTCCCCAGAACACTGAAGCTTTCTTT; CDR3aa: CASSFPQNTEAFF
len: 18; abundance: many; j_gene: TRBJ2-1; d_gene: TRBD2; v_gene: TRBV28; CDR3nt: TGTGCCAGCAGTGATCGTCGGGCTAGCGGGAGGGGCTACAATGAGCAGTTCTTC; CDR3aa: CASSDRRASGRGYNEQFF
len: 15; abundance: medium-sized; j_gene: TRBJ2-7; d_gene: NA; v_gene: TRBV30; CDR3nt: TGTGCCTGGAGTGTATCTATCGACAAGTCCTACGAGCAGTACTTC; CDR3aa: CAWSVSIDKSYEQYF
len: 12; abundance: NA; j_gene: TRBJ1-2; d_gene: NA; v_gene: TRBV19; CDR3nt: TGTGCCAGTAGTATTCAAGGGAATGGCTACACCTTC; CDR3aa: CASSIQGNGYTF
len: 17; abundance: medium-sized; j_gene: TRBJ2-7; d_gene: TRBD1; v_gene: TRBV7-2; CDR3nt: TGTGCCAGCAGCTTAGTTCCCATAAAAGGGGGCGCAGCCGAGCAGTACTTC; CDR3aa: CASSLVPIKGGAAEQYF
len: 12; abundance: medium-sized; j_gene: TRBJ2-1; d_gene: NA; v_gene: TRBV7-2; CDR3nt: TGTGCCAGCAGCTTTGGGGGCCCTGAGCAGTTCTTC; CDR3aa: CASSFGGPEQFF
len: 15; abundance: medium-sized; j_gene: TRBJ2-1; d_gene: NA; v_gene: TRBV7-3; CDR3nt: TGTGCCAGCAGCGAAAGCGTGAGCTCCTACAATGAGCAGTTCTTC; CDR3aa: CASSESVSSYNEQFF
len: 15; abundance: NA; j_gene: TRBJ1-1; d_gene: NA; v_gene: TRBV5-1; CDR3nt: TGCGCCAGCAGCTTGGGGTATGGGGGAGCCGGTGAAGCTTTCTTT; CDR3aa: CASSLGYGGAGEAFF
len: 14; abundance: medium-sized; j_gene: TRBJ2-7; d_gene: NA; v_gene: TRBV27; CDR3nt: TGTGCCAGCAGTTGTTGTGACACAACTTACGAGCAGTACTTC; CDR3aa: CASSCCDTTYEQYF
len: 15; abundance: many; j_gene: TRBJ1-2; d_gene: NA; v_gene: TRBV5-1; CDR3nt: TGCGCCAGCAGCTCAAATACAGGGCCAACGTATGGCTACACCTTC; CDR3aa: CASSSNTGPTYGYTF
len: 13; abundance: medium-sized; j_gene: TRBJ2-1; d_gene: NA; v_gene: TRBV6-2/TRBV6-3; CDR3nt: TGTGCCAGCAGTCCCAGGAACTACAATGAGCAGTTCTTC; CDR3aa: CASSPRNYNEQFF
len: 12; abundance: many; j_gene: TRBJ1-2; d_gene: TRBD1; v_gene: TRBV29-1; CDR3nt: TGCAGCGTTGCGGGACAGCACTATGGCTACACCTTC; CDR3aa: CSVAGQHYGYTF
len: 13; abundance: medium-sized; j_gene: TRBJ1-6; d_gene: NA; v_gene: TRBV20-1; CDR3nt: TGCAGTGCTGAATATGGGGCTGGTTCACCCCTCCACTTT; CDR3aa: CSAEYGAGSPLHF
len: 13; abundance: medium-sized; j_gene: TRBJ1-2; d_gene: NA; v_gene: TRBV29-1; CDR3nt: TGCAGCGTCGGGGACATCTATAACTATGGCTACACCTTC; CDR3aa: CSVGDIYNYGYTF